This T cell receptor beta chain was identified in a study of OX40 agonist ivuxolimab in advanced cancers. Overall study results and limits: Low normalized T-cell clonal expansion was additionally recorded for some nonresponders.

As concerns this clone: Its antigen is unidentified.

Measured with immunoSEQ multiplex PCR; TCRdb has only the in-frame clones, and not every one. Here the sample spans tens of thousands of clones, 84% being singletons. This sample comprised CD4+ or CD8+ T cells sorted from blood, obtained in a trial of the OX40 agonist ivuxolimab. The sequence came from an adult with an advanced solid tumor such as melanoma, head and neck, liver or kidney cancer.

CDR3 in DNA: TGTGCCAGCAGCGTAGCCGGGACAGTCACCGGGGAGCTGTTTTTT. Translation: CASSVAGTVTGELFF. The chain carries TRBV9 and TRBJ2-2; 7 nucleotides line up with TRBD1. This CDR3 has 15 amino acids. The trim removed 0 bases at V and 4 bases at J, leaving 3 bases unmatched. Germline CDR1 and CDR2: SGDLS and YYNGEE.